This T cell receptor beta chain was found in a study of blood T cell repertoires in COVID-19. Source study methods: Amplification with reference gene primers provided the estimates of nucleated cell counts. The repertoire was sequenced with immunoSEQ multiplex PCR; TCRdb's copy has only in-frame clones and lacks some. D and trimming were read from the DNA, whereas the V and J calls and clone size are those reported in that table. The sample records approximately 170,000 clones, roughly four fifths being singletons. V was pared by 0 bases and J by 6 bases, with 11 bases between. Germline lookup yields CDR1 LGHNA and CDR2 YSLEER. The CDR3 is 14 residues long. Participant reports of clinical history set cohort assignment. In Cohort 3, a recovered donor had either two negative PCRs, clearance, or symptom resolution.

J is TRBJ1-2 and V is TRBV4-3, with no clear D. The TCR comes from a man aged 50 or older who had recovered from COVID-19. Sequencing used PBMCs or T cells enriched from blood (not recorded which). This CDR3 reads CASSQDRLVDGYTF. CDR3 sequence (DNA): TGCGCCAGCAGCCAAGATCGGTTGGTGGATGGCTACACCTTC.